The 18 T cell receptor beta chains below were found in one sample sequenced in a study of low-dose radiotherapy and immunotherapy resistance in tumors (dated by TCRdb to between 2021 and 2024). Interpreted using the paper, the time point label stands for: after trial treatment. Taken with the paper, the label for treatment or condition translates to: LDRT plus nivolumab, ipilimumab, low-dose cyclophosphamide and aspirin (RACIN trial). Sequencing took place on an Illumina HiSeq 2500. First-strand cDNA was synthesized using Superscript III and a set of TRAV- and TRBV-specific primers, so that both TCRalpha and TCRbeta chains were covered. A roughly 18-cycle PCR with Phusion amplified the TCRs, pairing a constant-region primer with the adapter that was attached to the V primers. The raw public reads went through TCRdb reprocessing: fastp at Q25, MiXCR clone calling, in-frame beta chains kept. Rows matching on CDR3 protein sequence are summarized as one entry with the most common DNA and genes. In this sample the table shows under 40,000 distinct CDR3 sequences, under 55% of which occur a single time. The ten biggest clones cover around 6% of the sample.

Sequencing was performed on PBMCs, taken after low-dose radiotherapy plus immunotherapy. The receptors were sampled from a male donor with gallbladder cancer.

This clonotype appeared many times. V gene TRBV7-8 combines with J gene TRBJ2-3; D remains ambiguous. V was cut by 2 bases and J by 5 bases, with 5 bases left in between. This CDR3 contains 12 residues. Germline CDR1 reads SGHVS; CDR2 reads FQNEAQ. CDR3: CASSLREDTQYF. The CDR3 DNA reads TGTGCCAGCAGCTTAAGAGAAGATACGCAGTATTTT.

V is TRBV20-1 and J is TRBJ2-5; TRBD1 matches at 8 bases. Germline V gene data show CDR1 as DFQATT and CDR2 as SNEGSKA (reference sequence). The CDR3 runs to 13 residues. The ends lost 7 bases at V and 2 bases at J; junction bases unmatched: 6. CDR3 residues: CSENRGNQETQYF. CDR3 DNA: TGCAGTGAAAACAGGGGGAATCAAGAGACCCAGTACTTC.

This clonotype was observed many times. This rearrangement joins TRBV7-9 to TRBJ1-2, with D maybe TRBD1 (5 bases). V was cut by 4 bases and J by 7 bases, with 13 bases left in between. The CDR3 sequence is 13 residues long. CDR1 SEHNR and CDR2 FQNEAQ come from the germline V gene (reference sequence). The CDR3 DNA follows: TGTGCCAGCAGCTCGGGGGGACTAGGTGGCTACACCTTC. This gives the protein CASSSGGLGGYTF.

A note on this clonotype: This likely reflects a read error, since a far larger clone is one base away. The CDR3 loop reads CVSRPGQGLSRGNQPQHF. Here the CDR3 DNA reads TGTGTCAGCAGGCCTGGACAGGGGTTGAGTCGCGGCAATCAGCCCCAGCATTTT. This chain links TRBV6-9 with TRBJ1-5, with 9 bases that match TRBD1. From germline, CDR1 is MNHGY and CDR2 SVAAGI. This CDR3 is built from 18 residues.

In this sample, this clonotype is medium-sized (0.01 to 0.1%). The chain has TRBV15 and TRBJ2-2, with D unresolved. CDR3 length equals 13 residues. CDR1 and CDR2 (germline): LNHNV, YYDKDF (reference sequence). V was trimmed by 10 bases and J by 1 base, leaving 10 bases between them. CDR3 sequence: CASGRENTGELFF. The CDR3 DNA follows: TGTGCCAGTGGGCGAGAGAACACCGGGGAGCTGTTTTTT.

The V and J genes are TRBV5-1 and TRBJ2-3; 9 bases are a match to TRBD2. Trimming at V came to 4 bases and at J to 1 base, leaving 7 bases not matched to a gene. This CDR3 contains 16 residues. CDR1 and CDR2 from the germline V gene are SGHRS and YFSETQ. The CDR3: CASSGRGGLGTDTQYF. Here the CDR3 DNA reads TGCGCCAGCAGCGGGCGGGGGGGCCTTGGCACAGATACGCAGTATTTT.

The chain has TRBV12-3 or TRBV12-4 and TRBJ1-6; D might be TRBD1 (5 bases). The CDR3 is 13 residues long. V shed 6 bases and J shed 10 bases, with 13 bases lying between them. CDR3 loop: CASSTREGSPLHF. CDR3 DNA: TGTGCCAGCAGCACCAGGGAGGGGTCACCCCTCCACTTT.

This clonotype is labeled as medium-sized (0.01 to 0.1%). The V call is TRBV5-1, the J call TRBJ2-2, with D perhaps TRBD1 (6 bases). The CDR3 spans 17 residues. V was shortened by 4 bases and J by 3 bases, with 19 bases between the two germline ends. The germline gives CDR1 SGHRS, CDR2 YFSETQ. The CDR3 is CASSPRGRGEDTGELFF. The CDR3 DNA is TGCGCCAGCAGCCCCAGGGGCAGGGGAGAGGACACCGGGGAGCTGTTTTTT. The full variable domain, in which reference TRBV5-1 and TRBJ2-2 provide the parts outside the CDR3, is KAGVTQTPRYLIKTRGQQVTLSCSPISGHRSVSWYQQTPGQGLQFLFEYFSETQRNKGNFPGRFSGRQFSNSRSEMNVSTLELGDSALYLCASSPRGRGEDTGELFFGEGSRLTVL.

The genes are TRBV30 and TRBJ2-7; a weak D match, TRBD2 (6 bases). V lost 2 bases and J lost 4, with 15 bases in between. Germline values: CDR1 GTSNPN, CDR2 SVGIG (reference sequence). There are 14 residues in the CDR3. As DNA, the CDR3 is TGTGCCTGGAGTCGTACGGGAGTCTTTTACGAGCAGTACTTC. Protein sequence: CAWSRTGVFYEQYF.

This clonotype counts as medium-sized. This chain uses TRBV5-1 with TRBJ2-7; D may be TRBD1 (5 bases). Trimming removed 3 bases at V and 3 bases at J, with 16 bases between. This CDR3 comprises 15 residues. Per germline, CDR1 SGHRS and CDR2 YFSETQ. This chain's CDR3 is CASSSRQPRDYEQYF. Here the CDR3 DNA reads TGCGCCAGCAGCTCCCGACAGCCCCGAGACTACGAGCAGTACTTC.

This clonotype was seen many times. The chain joins TRBV5-4 to TRBJ1-2; 10 nucleotides match TRBD1. The CDR3 totals 16 residues. Germline V gene data show CDR1 as SGHNT and CDR2 as YYREEE (reference sequence). V trimming: 5 bases; J trimming: 3 bases; junction bases outside the gene matches: 10. CDR3 amino acids: CASRPGGDRGYYGYTF. The CDR3 bases are TGTGCCAGCAGACCCGGGGGGGACAGGGGATACTATGGCTACACCTTC.

This clonotype was seen more than once but under ten times. This rearrangement joins TRBV28 to TRBJ2-7, with D hard to call. Germline V gene lookup returns CDR1 MDHEN and CDR2 SYDVKM. CDR3 length: 12 amino acids. CDR3 bases: TGTGCTTCAGAAAGAAAAAAGTACGAGCAGTACTTC. It codes for CASERKKYEQYF.

This clonotype ranks as medium-sized. The rearrangement uses TRBV7-2 and TRBJ2-1, with 10 bases aligning to TRBD2. This CDR3 has 19 amino acids. Germline CDR1 is SGHTA and CDR2 is FQGNSA. Trimming took 5 bases from V and 1 from J; bases not matched to a gene: 14. Written as DNA, the CDR3 is TGTGCCAGCAGCCCGAGACGACTAGCGGGCCTGTCGTCCTACAATGAGCAGTTCTTC. Amino acid sequence: CASSPRRLAGLSSYNEQFF.

This clonotype was seen many times. The CDR3 region is CSARESGRVTDTQYF. The CDR3 DNA sequence: TGCAGTGCTAGAGAAAGCGGGAGGGTTACAGATACGCAGTATTTT. The chain carries TRBV20-1 and TRBJ2-3; 10 bases map to TRBD2. The V gene end was trimmed by 0 bases and the J gene end by 3 bases; junction bases not matched to a gene: 3. Germline CDR1 DFQATT, CDR2 SNEGSKA (reference sequence). The CDR3 runs to 15 residues.

The chain is built from TRBV2 and TRBJ1-1; 9 bases align to TRBD1. Trimming at V came to 3 bases and at J to 3 bases, leaving 8 bases not matched to a gene. The CDR3 has 16 amino acids. Looked up from germline, CDR1 is SNHLY and CDR2 is FYNNEI. CDR3 nucleotides: TGTGCCAGCAGTGAGGCTTACAGGGGGCAGGACACTGAAGCTTTCTTT. Translation gives CASSEAYRGQDTEAFF.

Note on this clonotype: This probably arose from a read error, given a far larger clone one base away. The rearrangement uses TRBV7-7 and TRBJ2-3; the D call may be TRBD1 or TRBD2 (5 bases each). Trimming stripped 7 bases from V and 0 bases from J, with 14 bases between. The CDR3 consists of 15 residues. Germline CDR1 and CDR2: SSHAT and FNYEAQ (reference sequence). DNA for the CDR3: TGTGCCAGCAACCTTAGCCGGGGCAGCACAGATACGCAGTATTTT. Translated: CASNLSRGSTDTQYF.

This clonotype is labeled as medium-sized. The V gene is TRBV11-2, the J gene TRBJ2-1; D is possibly TRBD2 (5 bases). Germline CDR1 reads SGHAT; CDR2 reads FQNNGV. CDR3 length equals 15 residues. Deletions cut 0 bases from V and 4 bases from J, with 10 bases between. The CDR3: CASSLERGTYNEQFF. In nucleotides, the CDR3 is TGTGCCAGCAGCTTAGAACGGGGAACGTACAATGAGCAGTTCTTC.

This clonotype occurred many times. This chain's CDR3 is CAISDMGQEAFF. The DNA of the CDR3 is TGTGCCATCAGTGACATGGGACAGGAAGCTTTCTTT. The V gene is TRBV10-3, the J gene TRBJ1-1, with 7 bases identical to TRBD1. The germline V gene encodes CDR1 ENHRY and CDR2 SYGVKD. V shed 3 bases, J shed 8 bases, and the junction held 3 bases outside the gene matches. The CDR3 has 12 amino acids.